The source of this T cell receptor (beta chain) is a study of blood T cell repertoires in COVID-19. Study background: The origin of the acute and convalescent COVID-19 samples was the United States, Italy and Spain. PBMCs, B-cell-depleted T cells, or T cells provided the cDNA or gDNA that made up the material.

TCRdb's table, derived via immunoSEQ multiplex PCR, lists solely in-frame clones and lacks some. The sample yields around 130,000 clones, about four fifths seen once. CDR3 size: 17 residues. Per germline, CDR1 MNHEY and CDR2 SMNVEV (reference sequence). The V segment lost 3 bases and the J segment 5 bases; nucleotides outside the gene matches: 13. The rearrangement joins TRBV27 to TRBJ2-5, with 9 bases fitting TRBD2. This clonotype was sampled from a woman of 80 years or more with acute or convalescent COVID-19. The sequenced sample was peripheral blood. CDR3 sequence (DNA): TGTGCCAGCAGTTTCTTCGGCGGGAGGGCCGGGTTTGAGACCCAGTACTTC. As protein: CASSFFGGRAGFETQYF.